Listed below are T cell receptor beta chains from one sample, sequenced in a study of CD8 T cells in ankylosing spondylitis. A single record per CDR3 protein comes from TCRdb applying MiXCR to the 5' RACE reads. The repertoire includes about 300,000 distinct CDR3 sequences, more than 20% of them detected once, and 3.5% to 4.5% sits in the top ten. Sequenced material: blood, either unsorted or a sorted T cell fraction (not recorded which). The receptors here all came from a female donor with ankylosing spondylitis or in good health (not recorded which). The CDR3 runs from the conserved cysteine through the conserved F or W. D genes are given only for firm matches. Clone size appears in some rows only: once, few, many, or a class for an expanded clone.

cdr3_length	v_call	d_call	j_call	clone_size	cdr3_nt	cdr3_aa
14	TRBV7-9	-	TRBJ1-2	-	TGTGCCAGCAGCTCCTCCACAGGTCTCGATGGCTACACCTTC	CASSSSTGLDGYTF
12	TRBV20-1	TRBD2	TRBJ2-7	-	TGCAGTGCTCCAAGCGGGATGGGGGAGCAGTACTTC	CSAPSGMGEQYF
13	TRBV6-2/TRBV6-3	-	TRBJ2-1	-	TGTGCCAGCAGTACGCTAGCGTCCAATGAGCAGTTCTTC	CASSTLASNEQFF
13	TRBV29-1	-	TRBJ2-1	many	TGCAGCGTTCCTACACGGAACGTCGATGAGCAGTTCTTC	CSVPTRNVDEQFF
14	TRBV12-3/TRBV12-4	-	TRBJ1-5	-	TGTGCCAGCAAAGGGGAGGTTAGCAATCAGCCCCAGCATTTT	CASKGEVSNQPQHF
15	TRBV6-1	-	TRBJ2-5	-	TGTGCCAGCAGCTCCTTGGCCCTGGAGATAAAGACCCAGTACTTC	CASSSLALEIKTQYF
13	TRBV11-2	-	TRBJ2-2	-	TGTGCCAGCAGCCCGAGTCCCACCGGGGAGCTGTTTTTT	CASSPSPTGELFF
18	TRBV20-1	TRBD2	TRBJ2-1	few	TGCAGTGCCGACCCTCCTAGCGGACGTTCCCTCTCCTACAATGAGCAGTTCTTC	CSADPPSGRSLSYNEQFF
16	TRBV4-3	TRBD2	TRBJ2-1	-	TGCGCCAGCAGCCAACCGACTAGCGGGAGGAGGGGTGAGCAGTTCTTC	CASSQPTSGRRGEQFF
14	TRBV4-3	-	TRBJ2-5	-	TGCGCCAGCAGCCAAGATCCAGGTCCAGAGACCCAGTACTTC	CASSQDPGPETQYF
14	TRBV20-1	-	TRBJ2-5	-	TGCAGTGCTAGGGCAGGGGGGCGGTGGGAGACCCAGTACTTC	CSARAGGRWETQYF
18	TRBV4-3	-	TRBJ1-4	few	TGCGCCAGCAGCCAAGAACGCCGTCAGGGAACAACTAATGAAAAACTGTTTTTT	CASSQERRQGTTNEKLFF
12	TRBV14	-	TRBJ2-1	few	TGTGCCAGCAGCCAAGTCAGGAATGAGCAGTTCTTC	CASSQVRNEQFF
15	TRBV18	-	TRBJ2-2	few	TGTGCCAGCTCACCTGTTGGGGAGATCACCGGGGAGCTGTTTTTT	CASSPVGEITGELFF
16	TRBV25-1	TRBD1	TRBJ2-3	-	TGTGCCAGCAGTGAATACAGGACAGGGACCACAGATACGCAGTATTTT	CASSEYRTGTTDTQYF
13	TRBV29-1	-	TRBJ2-7	few	TGCAGCGTTGAAAGTGGTGAATCCTACGAGCAGTACTTC	CSVESGESYEQYF
15	TRBV6-1	-	TRBJ2-3	few	TGTGCCAGCATGAGGGCGGAGGCCCCCCCAGATACGCAGTATTTT	CASMRAEAPPDTQYF
13	TRBV2	-	TRBJ1-6	many	TGTGCCAGCAGTGAAACAGGAAATTCACCCCTCCACTTT	CASSETGNSPLHF
11	TRBV6-5	-	TRBJ2-7	many	TGTGCCAGCAGTTATAGCGACGAGCAGTACTTC	CASSYSDEQYF
16	TRBV15	TRBD1	TRBJ1-4	many	TGTGCCACCAGCAGAGATGCTGCAGGGGGACAAGAAAAACTGTTTTTT	CATSRDAAGGQEKLFF
14	TRBV10-3	-	TRBJ2-2	-	TGTGCCATCAGTGAGATAGCGGAAGCCGGGGAGCTGTTTTTT	CAISEIAEAGELFF
14	TRBV29-1	TRBD1	TRBJ1-4	-	TGCAGCGTGGTCGGGACAGATATTAATGAAAAACTGTTTTTT	CSVVGTDINEKLFF
18	TRBV12-5	-	TRBJ2-1	few	TGTGCTAGTGAGGGACTCCGCGGGGCCACAAGCTCCTACAATGAGCAGTTCTTC	CASEGLRGATSSYNEQFF
14	TRBV9	TRBD1	TRBJ1-6	-	TGTGCCAGCAGCACCGGGACAGATAATTCACCCCTCCACTTT	CASSTGTDNSPLHF
13	TRBV21-1	-	TRBJ2-5	-	TGTGCCAGCAGCACCAGACGACAAGAGACCCAGTACTTC	CASSTRRQETQYF
12	TRBV20-1	-	TRBJ2-1	-	TGCAGTGCTAGAGTCGTGGGCCATGAGCAGTTCTTC	CSARVVGHEQFF
15	TRBV7-6	-	TRBJ2-2	-	TGTGCCAGTCAGCTGGTGGGTGGATCCACCGGGGAGCTGTTTTTT	CASQLVGGSTGELFF
15	TRBV6-1	TRBD1	TRBJ1-2	few	TGTGCCAGCAGACAAAGGACAGGTTTTGATACGGGCTACACCTTC	CASRQRTGFDTGYTF
16	TRBV5-6	TRBD1	TRBJ2-3	many	TGTGCCAGCAGCCCAGAGTTCGGGACAGGCACAGATACGCAGTATTTT	CASSPEFGTGTDTQYF
15	TRBV4-3	TRBD1	TRBJ2-2	-	TGCGCCAGCAGCCCCGGACAGGGAAGCACCGGGGAGCTGTTTTTT	CASSPGQGSTGELFF
16	TRBV6-5	-	TRBJ2-5	few	TGTGCCAGCAGTTACAGCACTGGAGGGGACGCGGAGACCCAGTACTTC	CASSYSTGGDAETQYF
15	TRBV7-2	TRBD2	TRBJ2-3	few	TGTGCCAGCAGCTTAGGCCTAGCGGGAGGACCTACGCAGTATTTT	CASSLGLAGGPTQYF
12	TRBV20-1	-	TRBJ1-3	few	TGCAGTGCTAGAGCCTCGGGAAACACCATATATTTT	CSARASGNTIYF
14	TRBV29-1	-	TRBJ1-4	-	TGCAGCGTGGAAACCGGGACCGCAGGTGAAAAACTGTTTTTT	CSVETGTAGEKLFF
13	TRBV10-2	-	TRBJ2-1	few	TGCGCCAGCAGCACGCAGATTCCCAATGAGCAGTTCTTC	CASSTQIPNEQFF
13	TRBV25-1	-	TRBJ2-1	-	TGTGCCAGCGGAACCGGGTTTCCCATGGAGCAGTTCTTC	CASGTGFPMEQFF
15	TRBV15	TRBD2	TRBJ2-1	few	TGTGCCACCAGCAGAGTAGACGGGGGGTACAATGAGCAGTTCTTC	CATSRVDGGYNEQFF
14	TRBV6-2/TRBV6-3	-	TRBJ2-7	-	TGTGCCAGCAGTTACTGGACGTCTTCCTACGAGCAGTACTTC	CASSYWTSSYEQYF
13	TRBV10-3	-	TRBJ2-2	-	TGTGCCATCGGGCCGGGAGAGTCCGGGGAGCTGTTTTTT	CAIGPGESGELFF
12	TRBV7-2	-	TRBJ2-7	-	TGTGCCAGCAGCTTAGGGCGTAACGAGCAGTACTTC	CASSLGRNEQYF
12	TRBV29-1	TRBD1	TRBJ2-7	many	TGCAGCGTCGGGGACAGGGCCTACGAGCAGTACTTC	CSVGDRAYEQYF
11	TRBV20-1	-	TRBJ2-7	many	TGCAGTGCTTCTTTCCCTGGCGAGCAGTACTTC	CSASFPGEQYF
16	TRBV7-2	-	TRBJ2-3	-	TGTGCCAGCAGTTCCGGGTTAATGGGTCTCACAGATACGCAGTATTTT	CASSSGLMGLTDTQYF
14	TRBV10-3	TRBD1	TRBJ1-2	few	TGTGCCATCAGTGAGCCGACAGGGCCCTATGGCTACACCTTC	CAISEPTGPYGYTF
15	TRBV5-1	-	TRBJ2-1	-	TGCGCCAGCAGCTCGACAGGGAGGGTTATAAATGAGCAGTTCTTC	CASSSTGRVINEQFF
12	TRBV6-2/TRBV6-3	-	TRBJ1-1	many	TGTGCCAGCAGTCAAAACACCGCAGGGGCTTTCTTT	CASSQNTAGAFF
13	TRBV20-1	-	TRBJ2-7	-	TGCAGTGCTAGAGGGGGGGGACATCTGGAGCAGTACTTC	CSARGGGHLEQYF
14	TRBV7-2	-	TRBJ2-3	-	TGTGCCAGCAGCTGGACCCCGGTCGGAGATACGCAGTATTTT	CASSWTPVGDTQYF
12	TRBV12-3/TRBV12-4	-	TRBJ1-2	many	TGTGCCAGCAGTTTCATGGTTGGTGGCTACACCTTC	CASSFMVGGYTF
13	TRBV29-1	-	TRBJ1-1	many	TGCAGCGTTGAAGGGACATTGAACACTGAAGCTTTCTTT	CSVEGTLNTEAFF
14	TRBV15	-	TRBJ2-5	-	TGTGCCACCAGCAGAGCGGGAGCTACCGAGACCCAGTACTTC	CATSRAGATETQYF
13	TRBV25-1	-	TRBJ2-7	-	TGTGCCAGCAGTGCCCGGGATTGGGGCGAGCAGTACTTC	CASSARDWGEQYF
14	TRBV5-6	-	TRBJ2-3	many	TGTGCCAGCAGCTTCGCCGGGACGGGAGATACGCAGTATTTT	CASSFAGTGDTQYF
16	TRBV7-2	TRBD2	TRBJ2-3	-	TGTGCCAGCAGCCCTCTAGCGGGTCTGGGCACAGATACGCAGTATTTT	CASSPLAGLGTDTQYF
15	TRBV7-2	TRBD1	TRBJ2-1	many	TGTGCCAGCAGCATTACAGGGGTTTCCTACAATGAGCAGTTCTTC	CASSITGVSYNEQFF
13	TRBV19	-	TRBJ1-5	-	TGTGCCAGTACCCCCGGGGGCAATCAGCCCCAGCATTTT	CASTPGGNQPQHF
18	TRBV20-1	TRBD1	TRBJ2-3	-	TGCAGTGCCAACCGGGACAGCTCATTTCTACAGCTCAGCCTTACCCAGTATTTT	CSANRDSSFLQLSLTQYF
16	TRBV11-1	TRBD2	TRBJ2-7	few	TGTGCCAGCAGCACACCCGGGACTAGCGGCGATTACGAGCAGTACTTC	CASSTPGTSGDYEQYF
15	TRBV20-1	-	TRBJ1-5	once	TGCAGTGCTACCTCGATTGAATTCAAGGTTCAGCCCCAGCATTTT	CSATSIEFKVQPQHF
15	TRBV9	-	TRBJ2-2	-	TGTGCCAGCAGCGTAGCGCTCGGGGATACCGGGGAGCTGTTTTTT	CASSVALGDTGELFF